Sequencing of this TCR beta chain was carried out in a study of neurological immune-mediated disorders. The study used blood bank volunteers in Maryland, USA, as healthy controls. By 5'RACE with 10-nucleotide random UMIs, the cDNA was made. MiXCR, run by TCRdb on the 5' RACE reads, gives a single entry per CDR3 protein. The table records roughly 38,000 distinct CDR3 sequences, around 6.8% of them present only once. The table lists this clonotype with many counts. V lost 6 bases, J lost 5 bases, and 7 bases lay in between. The CDR3 contains 11 residues. The source of this sequence is a woman aged 40 to 50 in good health. The rearrangement uses TRBV12-3 or TRBV12-4 and TRBJ1-1; D is undetermined. The sample was PBMCs. The CDR3 sequence is CASSYRTEAFF. CDR3 coding DNA: TGTGCCAGCAGCTATAGGACTGAAGCTTTCTTT.